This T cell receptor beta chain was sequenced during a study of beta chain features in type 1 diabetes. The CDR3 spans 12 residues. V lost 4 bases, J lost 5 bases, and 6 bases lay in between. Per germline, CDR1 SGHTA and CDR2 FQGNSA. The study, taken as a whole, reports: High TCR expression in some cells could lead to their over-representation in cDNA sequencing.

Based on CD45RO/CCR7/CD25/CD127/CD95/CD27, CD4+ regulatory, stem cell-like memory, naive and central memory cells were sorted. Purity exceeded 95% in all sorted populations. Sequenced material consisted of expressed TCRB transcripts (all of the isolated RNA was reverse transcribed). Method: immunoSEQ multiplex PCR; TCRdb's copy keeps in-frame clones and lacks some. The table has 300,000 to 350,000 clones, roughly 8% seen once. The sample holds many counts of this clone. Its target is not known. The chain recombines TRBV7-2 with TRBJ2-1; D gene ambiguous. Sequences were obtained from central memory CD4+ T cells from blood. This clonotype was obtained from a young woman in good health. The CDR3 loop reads CASSSYNNEQFF. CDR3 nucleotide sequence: TGTGCCAGCAGCTCCTACAACAATGAGCAGTTCTTC.